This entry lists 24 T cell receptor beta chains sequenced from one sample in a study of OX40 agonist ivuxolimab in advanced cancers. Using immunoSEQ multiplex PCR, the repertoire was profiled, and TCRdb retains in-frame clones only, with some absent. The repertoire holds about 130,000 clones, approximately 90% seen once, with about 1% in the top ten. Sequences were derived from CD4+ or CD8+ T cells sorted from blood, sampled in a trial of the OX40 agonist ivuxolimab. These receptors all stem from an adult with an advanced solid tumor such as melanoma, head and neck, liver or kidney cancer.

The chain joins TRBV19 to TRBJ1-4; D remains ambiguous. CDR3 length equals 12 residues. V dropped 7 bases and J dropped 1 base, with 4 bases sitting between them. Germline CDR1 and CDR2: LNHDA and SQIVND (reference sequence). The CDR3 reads CASTKTNEKLFF. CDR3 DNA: TGTGCCAGTACTAAAACTAATGAAAAACTGTTTTTT.

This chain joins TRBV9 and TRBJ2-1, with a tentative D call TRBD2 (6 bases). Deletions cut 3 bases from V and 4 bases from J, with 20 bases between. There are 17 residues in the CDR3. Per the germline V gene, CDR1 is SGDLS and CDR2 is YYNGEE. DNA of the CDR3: TGTGCCAGCAGCGCTCGTTGGGGCGGGAAAACTTACAATGAGCAGTTCTTC. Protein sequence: CASSARWGGKTYNEQFF.

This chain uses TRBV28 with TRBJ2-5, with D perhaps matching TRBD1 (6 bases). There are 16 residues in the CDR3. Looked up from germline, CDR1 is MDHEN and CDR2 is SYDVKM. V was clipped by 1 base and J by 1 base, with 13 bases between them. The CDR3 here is CASSLSPTGIQETQYF. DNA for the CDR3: TGTGCCAGCAGTTTATCCCCGACAGGCATCCAAGAGACCCAGTACTTC.

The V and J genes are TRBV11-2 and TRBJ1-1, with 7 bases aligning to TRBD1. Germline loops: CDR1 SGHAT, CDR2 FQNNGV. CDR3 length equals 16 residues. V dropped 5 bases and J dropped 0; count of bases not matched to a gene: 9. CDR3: CASSPGTAVMNTEAFF. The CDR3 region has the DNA TGTGCCAGCAGCCCCGGGACAGCCGTCATGAACACTGAAGCTTTCTTT.

As DNA, the CDR3 is TGTGCCAGCAGTTCTCAGTTCCGGACTGGCGGGAGTTACGAGCAGTACTTC. Protein: CASSSQFRTGGSYEQYF. The V gene is TRBV28, the J gene TRBJ2-7; 7 nucleotides line up with TRBD2. CDR1 is MDHEN, CDR2 SYDVKM, per germline. The trim removed 4 bases at V and 4 bases at J, leaving 16 bases unmatched. The length of the CDR3 is 17 residues.

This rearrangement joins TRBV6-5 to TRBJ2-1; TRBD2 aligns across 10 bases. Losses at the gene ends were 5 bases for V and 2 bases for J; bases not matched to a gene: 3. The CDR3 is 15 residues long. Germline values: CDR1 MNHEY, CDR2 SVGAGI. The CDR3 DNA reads TGTGCCAGCAGTATCCTAGCGGGAGCCTACAATGAGCAGTTCTTC. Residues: CASSILAGAYNEQFF.

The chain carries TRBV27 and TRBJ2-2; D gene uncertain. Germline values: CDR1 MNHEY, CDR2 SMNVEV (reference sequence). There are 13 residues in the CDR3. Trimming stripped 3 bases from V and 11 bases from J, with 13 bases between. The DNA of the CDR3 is TGTGCCAGCAGTTTTTCGTCCCAAATAGAGCTGTTTTTT. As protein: CASSFSSQIELFF.

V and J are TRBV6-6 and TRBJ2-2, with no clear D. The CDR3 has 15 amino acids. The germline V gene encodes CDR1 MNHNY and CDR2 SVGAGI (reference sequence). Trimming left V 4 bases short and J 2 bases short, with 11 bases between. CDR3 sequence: CASSLRTRNTGELFF. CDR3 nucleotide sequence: TGTGCCAGCAGTTTACGGACCAGAAACACCGGGGAGCTGTTTTTT.

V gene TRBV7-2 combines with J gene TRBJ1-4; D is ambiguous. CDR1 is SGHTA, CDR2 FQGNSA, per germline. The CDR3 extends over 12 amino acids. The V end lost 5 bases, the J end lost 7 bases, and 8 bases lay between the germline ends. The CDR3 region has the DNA TGTGCCAGCAGCCAGATAACTGAAAAACTGTTTTTT. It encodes CASSQITEKLFF.

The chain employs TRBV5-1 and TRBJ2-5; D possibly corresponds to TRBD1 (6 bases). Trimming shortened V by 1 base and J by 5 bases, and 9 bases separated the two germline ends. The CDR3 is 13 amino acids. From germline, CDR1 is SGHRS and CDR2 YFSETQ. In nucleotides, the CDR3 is TGCGCCAGCAGCTTGACAGGGTGGGAGACCCAGTACTTC. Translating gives CASSLTGWETQYF.

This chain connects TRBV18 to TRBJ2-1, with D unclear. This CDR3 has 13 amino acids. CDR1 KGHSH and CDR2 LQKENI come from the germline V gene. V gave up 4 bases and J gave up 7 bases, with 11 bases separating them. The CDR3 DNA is TGTGCCAGCTCACGAAAAGACGATAATGAGCAGTTCTTC. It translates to CASSRKDDNEQFF.

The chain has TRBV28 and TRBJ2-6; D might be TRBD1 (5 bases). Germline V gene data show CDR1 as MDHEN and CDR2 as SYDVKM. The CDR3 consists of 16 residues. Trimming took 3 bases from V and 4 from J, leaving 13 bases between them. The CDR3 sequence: CASSFPQGTGANVLTF. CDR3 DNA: TGTGCCAGCAGTTTTCCGCAGGGCACCGGGGCCAACGTCCTGACTTTC. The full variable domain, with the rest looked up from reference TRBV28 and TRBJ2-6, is DVKVTQSSRYLVKRTGEKVFLECVQDMDHENMFWYRQDPGLGLRLIYFSYDVKMKEKGDIPEGYSVSREKKERFSLILESASTNQTSMYLCASSFPQGTGANVLTFGAGSRLTVL.

The CDR3 DNA is TGTGCCAGCAGTTCCCCCGGGTACGAGCAGTACTTC. As protein: CASSSPGYEQYF. The J gene is TRBJ2-7, the V gene TRBV28; D is undetermined. This CDR3 spans 12 amino acids. CDR1 and CDR2 (germline): MDHEN, SYDVKM. Deletions cut 4 bases from V and 4 bases from J, with 8 bases between.

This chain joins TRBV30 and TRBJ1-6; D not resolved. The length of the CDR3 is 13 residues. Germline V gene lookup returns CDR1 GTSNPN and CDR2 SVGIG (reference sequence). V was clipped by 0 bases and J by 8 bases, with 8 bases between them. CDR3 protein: CAWSVEVYSPLHF. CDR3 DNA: TGTGCCTGGAGTGTAGAGGTGTATTCACCCCTCCACTTT.

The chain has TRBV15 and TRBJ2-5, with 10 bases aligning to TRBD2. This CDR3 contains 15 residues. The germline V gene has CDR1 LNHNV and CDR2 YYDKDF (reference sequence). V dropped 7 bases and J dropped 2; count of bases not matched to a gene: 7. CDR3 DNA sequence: TGTGCCACCACCCAGGGACTAGCGTTACAAGAGACCCAGTACTTC. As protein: CATTQGLALQETQYF.

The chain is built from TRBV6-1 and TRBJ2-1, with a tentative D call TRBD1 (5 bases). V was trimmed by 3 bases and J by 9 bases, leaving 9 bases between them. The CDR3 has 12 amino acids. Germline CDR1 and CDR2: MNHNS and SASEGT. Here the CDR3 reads CASSDRRGEQFF. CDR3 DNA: TGTGCCAGCAGTGATAGAAGGGGTGAGCAGTTCTTC.

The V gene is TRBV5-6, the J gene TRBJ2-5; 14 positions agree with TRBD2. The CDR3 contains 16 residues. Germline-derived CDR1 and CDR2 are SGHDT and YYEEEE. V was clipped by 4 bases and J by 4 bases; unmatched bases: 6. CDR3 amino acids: CASSTTTSGRGETQYF. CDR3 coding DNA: TGTGCCAGCAGCACCACGACTAGCGGGAGGGGAGAGACCCAGTACTTC.

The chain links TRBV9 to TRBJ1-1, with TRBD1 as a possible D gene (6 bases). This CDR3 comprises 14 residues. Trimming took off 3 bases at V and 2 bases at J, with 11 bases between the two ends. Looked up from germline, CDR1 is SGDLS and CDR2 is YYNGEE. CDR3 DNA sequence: TGTGCCAGCAGCGAGGGACACACTAACACTGAAGCTTTCTTT. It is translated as CASSEGHTNTEAFF.

The CDR3 sequence is CASSQGGIRGGRSNTIYF. CDR3 nucleotide sequence: TGCGCCAGCAGCCAAGGGGGAATAAGAGGGGGTAGAAGTAACACCATATATTTT. The V call is TRBV4-1, the J call TRBJ1-3; possibly TRBD1 for D (6 bases). CDR1 and CDR2 (germline): MGHRA, YSYEKL. V lost 1 base and J 7 bases, leaving 23 bases between the germline ends. The length of the CDR3 is 18 residues.

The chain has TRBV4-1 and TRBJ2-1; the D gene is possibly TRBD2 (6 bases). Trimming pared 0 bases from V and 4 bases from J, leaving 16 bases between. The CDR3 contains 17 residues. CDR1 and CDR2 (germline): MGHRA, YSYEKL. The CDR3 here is CASSQDRGGTIYNEQFF. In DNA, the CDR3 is TGCGCCAGCAGCCAAGATCGCGGCGGGACCATTTACAATGAGCAGTTCTTC.

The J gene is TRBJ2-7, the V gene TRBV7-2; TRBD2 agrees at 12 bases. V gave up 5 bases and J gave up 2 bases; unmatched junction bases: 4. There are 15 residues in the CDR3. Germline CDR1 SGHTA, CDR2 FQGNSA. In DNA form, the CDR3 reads TGTGCCAGCAGCCCTGGACTAGCGGGAACCTACGAGCAGTACTTC. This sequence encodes CASSPGLAGTYEQYF. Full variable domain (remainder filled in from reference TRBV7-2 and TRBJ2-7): GAGVSQSPSNKVTEKGKDVELRCDPISGHTALYWYRQSLGQGLEFLIYFQGNSAPDKSGLPSDRFSAERTGGSVSTLTIQRTQQEDSAVYLCASSPGLAGTYEQYFGPGTRLTVT.

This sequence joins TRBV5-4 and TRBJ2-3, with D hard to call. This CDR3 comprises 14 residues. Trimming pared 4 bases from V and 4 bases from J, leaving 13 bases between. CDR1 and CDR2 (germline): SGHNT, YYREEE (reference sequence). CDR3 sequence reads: CASSRMTSPDTQYF. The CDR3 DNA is TGTGCCAGCAGCCGGATGACCTCCCCAGATACGCAGTATTTT. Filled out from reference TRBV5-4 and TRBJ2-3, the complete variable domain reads ETGVTQSPTHLIKTRGQQVTLRCSSQSGHNTVSWYQQALGQGPQFIFQYYREEENGRGNFPPRFSGLQFPNYSSELNVNALELDDSALYLCASSRMTSPDTQYFGPGTRLTVL.

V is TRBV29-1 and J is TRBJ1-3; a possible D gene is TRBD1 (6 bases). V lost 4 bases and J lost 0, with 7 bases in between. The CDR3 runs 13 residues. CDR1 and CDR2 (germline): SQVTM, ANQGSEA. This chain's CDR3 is CSVADSSGNTIYF. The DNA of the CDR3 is TGCAGCGTTGCGGACAGCTCTGGAAACACCATATATTTT. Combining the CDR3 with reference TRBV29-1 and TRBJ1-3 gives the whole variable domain SAVISQKPSRDICQRGTSLTIQCQVDSQVTMMFWYRQQPGQSLTLIATANQGSEATYESGFVIDKFPISRPNLTFSTLTVSNMSPEDSSIYLCSVADSSGNTIYFGEGSWLTVV.

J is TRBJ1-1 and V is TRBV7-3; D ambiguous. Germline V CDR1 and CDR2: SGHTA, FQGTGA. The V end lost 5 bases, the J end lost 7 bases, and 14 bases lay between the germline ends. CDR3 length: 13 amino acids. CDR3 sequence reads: CASSLNRANEAFF. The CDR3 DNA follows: TGTGCCAGCAGCCTAAATAGGGCAAATGAAGCTTTCTTT.